The T cell receptor (beta chain) under discussion was sequenced for a study of shared clonotypes between healthy human individuals. Study-level background: CD4 naive cells filled three plates per donor, CD4 memory three, CD8 naive two and CD8 memory one.

The method was immunoSEQ multiplex PCR; TCRdb's version includes in-frame clones alone and lacks a portion of them. The top ten hold roughly 1.5% of the sample, which has roughly 1 million clones, roughly 75% seen once. Remarks on this clone: Antigen specificity is unknown.

Germline loops: CDR1 SGHRS, CDR2 YFSETQ. The CDR3 consists of 15 residues. With V trimmed by 4 bases and J by 0 bases, 6 bases remained unmatched. General observations from the study: Few donors restricted represented genetic and exposure-history diversity.

This TCR derives from a man aged 18-30 years in good health. The chain couples TRBV5-1 to TRBJ1-1; 7 bases match TRBD1. The sequenced material came from memory CD4+ T cells sorted from blood. Described subset: CD45RA-negative fraction. The CDR3 sequence is CASSAPGQLNTEAFF. In DNA form, the CDR3 reads TGCGCCAGCAGCGCACCGGGACAGTTGAACACTGAAGCTTTCTTT.